These T cell receptor beta chains were read from a single sample in a study of blood T cell repertoires in COVID-19. Data came from immunoSEQ multiplex PCR; TCRdb stores just in-frame clones and leaves some out. The sample includes about 160,000 clones, approximately 92% of them seen just once. The sequencing sample was made of peripheral blood. These receptors came from a woman aged 45-59 years with acute or convalescent COVID-19. CDR3s include the opening cysteine and the closing phenylalanine or tryptophan. A D gene is named only where the DNA matches it firmly. Only some rows state a clone size, as once, few, many or a class for expanded clones.

clone size: -
V gene: TRBV20-1
D gene: -
J gene: TRBJ2-7
CDR3 protein: CSVAGAHEQYF
CDR3 DNA: TGCAGTGTTGCGGGGGCTCACGAGCAGTACTTC

clone size: once
V gene: TRBV3-1/TRBV3-2
D gene: -
J gene: TRBJ2-6
CDR3 protein: CASSQDVTGANVLTF
CDR3 DNA: TGTGCCAGCAGCCAAGACGTAACTGGGGCCAACGTCCTGACTTTC

clone size: -
V gene: TRBV27
D gene: -
J gene: TRBJ1-6
CDR3 protein: CASRAPQGRNSPLHF
CDR3 DNA: TGTGCCAGCAGAGCCCCACAGGGAAGGAATTCACCCCTCCACTTT

clone size: -
V gene: TRBV14
D gene: TRBD2
J gene: TRBJ2-1
CDR3 protein: CASSQDRGLNEQFF
CDR3 DNA: TGTGCCAGCAGCCAAGATCGGGGACTAAATGAGCAGTTCTTC

clone size: -
V gene: TRBV7-9
D gene: TRBD1
J gene: TRBJ1-2
CDR3 protein: CASSDQGVSDYGYTF
CDR3 DNA: TGTGCCAGCAGTGATCAGGGGGTTTCTGACTATGGCTACACCTTC

clone size: -
V gene: TRBV21-1
D gene: -
J gene: TRBJ1-3
CDR3 protein: CASSKGQLENTIYF
CDR3 DNA: TGTGCCAGCAGCAAGGGACAGTTGGAGAACACCATATATTTT

clone size: -
V gene: TRBV9
D gene: TRBD2
J gene: TRBJ2-5
CDR3 protein: CASSVGGGSGETQYF
CDR3 DNA: TGTGCCAGCAGCGTAGGGGGCGGGAGTGGGGAGACCCAGTACTTC

clone size: -
V gene: TRBV19
D gene: -
J gene: TRBJ1-5
CDR3 protein: CASSIWQGQPQHF
CDR3 DNA: TGTGCCAGTAGTATTTGGCAGGGTCAGCCCCAGCATTTT

clone size: -
V gene: TRBV5-1
D gene: TRBD2
J gene: TRBJ2-1
CDR3 protein: CASSLERGWNEQFF
CDR3 DNA: TGCGCCAGCAGCTTGGAGCGGGGTTGGAATGAGCAGTTCTTC

clone size: -
V gene: TRBV18
D gene: -
J gene: TRBJ1-1
CDR3 protein: CASSRNAQAGTEAFF
CDR3 DNA: TGTGCCAGCTCACGAAACGCGCAGGCCGGTACTGAAGCTTTCTTT

clone size: -
V gene: TRBV7-9
D gene: -
J gene: TRBJ1-1
CDR3 protein: CASSLDRHTEAFF
CDR3 DNA: TGTGCCAGCAGCTTAGACAGACACACTGAAGCTTTCTTT

clone size: -
V gene: TRBV27
D gene: -
J gene: TRBJ2-7
CDR3 protein: CASRTATYEQYF
CDR3 DNA: TGTGCCAGCCGGACAGCGACCTACGAGCAGTACTTC

clone size: -
V gene: TRBV18
D gene: TRBD1
J gene: TRBJ2-6
CDR3 protein: CASSPYSSTGRTSPGANVLTF
CDR3 DNA: TGTGCCAGCTCACCATACTCTTCGACAGGGCGGACATCCCCTGGGGCCAACGTCCTGACTTTC

clone size: -
V gene: TRBV18
D gene: TRBD1
J gene: TRBJ1-1
CDR3 protein: CASSQGVQGQTFF
CDR3 DNA: TGTGCCAGCTCCCAAGGGGTACAGGGGCAGACTTTCTTT

clone size: -
V gene: TRBV5-8
D gene: TRBD2
J gene: TRBJ2-1
CDR3 protein: CASSLGLAGESPTGEQFF
CDR3 DNA: TGTGCCAGCAGTCTGGGACTAGCGGGTGAGTCCCCCACGGGCGAGCAGTTCTTC

clone size: once
V gene: TRBV7-9
D gene: -
J gene: TRBJ1-1
CDR3 protein: CASSFDNMNTEAFF
CDR3 DNA: TGTGCCAGCAGCTTTGACAACATGAACACTGAAGCTTTCTTT

clone size: -
V gene: TRBV7-3
D gene: -
J gene: TRBJ2-2
CDR3 protein: CASSLLQGNTGELFF
CDR3 DNA: TGTGCCAGCAGCCTATTACAGGGGAACACCGGGGAGCTGTTTTTT

clone size: -
V gene: TRBV19
D gene: -
J gene: TRBJ2-6
CDR3 protein: CASSPGRGTGANVLTF
CDR3 DNA: TGTGCCAGTAGCCCGGGTCGGGGGACTGGGGCCAACGTCCTGACTTTC

clone size: -
V gene: TRBV27
D gene: TRBD2
J gene: TRBJ2-2
CDR3 protein: CASSSIAGGYTGELFF
CDR3 DNA: TGTGCCAGCAGTTCAATAGCGGGAGGTTACACCGGGGAGCTGTTTTTT

clone size: -
V gene: TRBV7-7
D gene: -
J gene: TRBJ2-2
CDR3 protein: CASSPRGAANTGELFF
CDR3 DNA: TGTGCTAGCAGCCCTAGAGGCGCTGCGAACACCGGGGAGCTGTTTTTT

clone size: -
V gene: TRBV19
D gene: TRBD1
J gene: TRBJ2-5
CDR3 protein: CASSRDREGTQYF
CDR3 DNA: TGTGCCAGTAGTAGAGACAGGGAAGGGACCCAGTACTTC

clone size: -
V gene: TRBV2
D gene: -
J gene: TRBJ2-5
CDR3 protein: CASSGNGAQYF
CDR3 DNA: TGTGCCAGCAGTGGTAACGGGGCCCAGTACTTC

clone size: -
V gene: TRBV9
D gene: -
J gene: TRBJ2-3
CDR3 protein: CASSAYGYSSTDTQYF
CDR3 DNA: TGTGCCAGCAGCGCCTACGGGTATAGTAGCACAGATACGCAGTATTTT

clone size: -
V gene: TRBV12-5
D gene: TRBD2
J gene: TRBJ2-2
CDR3 protein: CASGFGGSGGAGELFF
CDR3 DNA: TGTGCTAGTGGTTTCGGAGGCTCTGGGGGGGCCGGGGAGCTGTTTTTT

clone size: -
V gene: TRBV3-1/TRBV3-2
D gene: TRBD1
J gene: TRBJ1-5
CDR3 protein: CASSQEGGGNQPQHF
CDR3 DNA: TGTGCCAGCAGCCAAGAAGGGGGCGGGAATCAGCCCCAGCATTTT

clone size: -
V gene: TRBV7-2
D gene: -
J gene: TRBJ2-7
CDR3 protein: CASSFITSSYEQYF
CDR3 DNA: TGTGCCAGCAGCTTTATCACGAGCTCCTACGAGCAGTACTTC

clone size: -
V gene: TRBV7-9
D gene: -
J gene: TRBJ1-3
CDR3 protein: CASSLGRGWGTIYF
CDR3 DNA: TGTGCCAGCAGCCTCGGGCGGGGCTGGGGGACCATATATTTT

clone size: -
V gene: TRBV9
D gene: -
J gene: TRBJ1-1
CDR3 protein: CASSVDGGANTEAFF
CDR3 DNA: TGTGCCAGCAGCGTAGACGGGGGAGCGAACACTGAAGCTTTCTTT